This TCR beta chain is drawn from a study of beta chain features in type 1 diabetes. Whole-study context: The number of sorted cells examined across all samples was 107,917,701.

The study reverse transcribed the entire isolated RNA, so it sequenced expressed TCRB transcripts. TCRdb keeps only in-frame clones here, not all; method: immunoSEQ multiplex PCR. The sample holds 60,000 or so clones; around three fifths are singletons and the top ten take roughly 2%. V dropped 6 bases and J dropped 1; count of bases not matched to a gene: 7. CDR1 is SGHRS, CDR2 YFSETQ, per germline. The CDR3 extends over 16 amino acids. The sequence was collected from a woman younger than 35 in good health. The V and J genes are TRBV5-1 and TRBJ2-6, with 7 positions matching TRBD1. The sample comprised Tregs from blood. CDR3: CASIKGAGSGANVLTF. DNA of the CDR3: TGCGCCAGCATAAAGGGGGCTGGGTCTGGGGCCAACGTCCTGACTTTC.